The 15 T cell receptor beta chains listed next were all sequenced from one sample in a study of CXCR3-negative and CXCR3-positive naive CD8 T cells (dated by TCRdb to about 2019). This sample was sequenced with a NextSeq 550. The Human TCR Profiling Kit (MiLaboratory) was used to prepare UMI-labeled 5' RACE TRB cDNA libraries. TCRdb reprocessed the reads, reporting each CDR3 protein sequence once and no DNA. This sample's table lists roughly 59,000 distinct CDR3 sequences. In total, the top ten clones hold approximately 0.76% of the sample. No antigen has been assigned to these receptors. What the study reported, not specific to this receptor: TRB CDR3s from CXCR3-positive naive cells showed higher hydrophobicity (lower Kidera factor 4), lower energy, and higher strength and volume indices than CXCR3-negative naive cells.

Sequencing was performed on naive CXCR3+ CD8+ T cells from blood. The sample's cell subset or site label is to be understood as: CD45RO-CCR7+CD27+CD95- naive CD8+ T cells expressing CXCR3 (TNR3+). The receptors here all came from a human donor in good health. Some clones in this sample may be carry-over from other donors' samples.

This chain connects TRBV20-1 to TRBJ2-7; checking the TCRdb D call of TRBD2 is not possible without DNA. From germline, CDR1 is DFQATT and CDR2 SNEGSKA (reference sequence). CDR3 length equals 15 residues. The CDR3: CSARSPTSGVWEQYF.

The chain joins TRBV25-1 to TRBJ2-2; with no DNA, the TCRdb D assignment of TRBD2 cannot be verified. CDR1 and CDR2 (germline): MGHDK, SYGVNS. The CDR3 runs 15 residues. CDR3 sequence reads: CASSETSGITGELFF.

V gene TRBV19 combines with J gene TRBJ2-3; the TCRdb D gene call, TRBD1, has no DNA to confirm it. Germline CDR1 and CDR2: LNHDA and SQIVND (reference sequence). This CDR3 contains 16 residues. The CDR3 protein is CASSMMGQGISDTQYF.

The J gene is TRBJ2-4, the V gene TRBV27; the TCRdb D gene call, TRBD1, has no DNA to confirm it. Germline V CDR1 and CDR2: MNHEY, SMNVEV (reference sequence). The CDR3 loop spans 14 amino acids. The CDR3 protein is CASSFGKEGNIQYF.

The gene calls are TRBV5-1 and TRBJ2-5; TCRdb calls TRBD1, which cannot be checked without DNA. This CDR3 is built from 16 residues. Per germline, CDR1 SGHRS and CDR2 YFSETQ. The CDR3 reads CASSPTWTGDQETQYF.

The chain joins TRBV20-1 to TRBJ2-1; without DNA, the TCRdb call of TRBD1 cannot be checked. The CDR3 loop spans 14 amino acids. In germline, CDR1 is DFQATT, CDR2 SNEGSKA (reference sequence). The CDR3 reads CSSRRADSYTEQFF.

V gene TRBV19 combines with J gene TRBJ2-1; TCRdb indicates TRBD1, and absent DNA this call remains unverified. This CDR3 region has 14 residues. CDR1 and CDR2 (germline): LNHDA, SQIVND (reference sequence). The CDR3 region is CASSIGTVRNEQFF.

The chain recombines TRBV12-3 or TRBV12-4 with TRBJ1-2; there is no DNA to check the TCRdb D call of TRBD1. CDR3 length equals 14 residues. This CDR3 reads CASSFGGQSLGYTF.

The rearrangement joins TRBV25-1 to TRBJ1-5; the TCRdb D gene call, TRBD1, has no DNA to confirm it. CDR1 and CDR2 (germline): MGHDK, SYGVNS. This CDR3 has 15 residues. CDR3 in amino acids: CASSEGRYSNQPQHF.

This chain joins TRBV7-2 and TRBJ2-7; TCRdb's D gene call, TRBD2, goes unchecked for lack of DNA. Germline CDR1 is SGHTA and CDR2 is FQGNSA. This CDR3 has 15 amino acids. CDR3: CASGSSGGETYEQYF.

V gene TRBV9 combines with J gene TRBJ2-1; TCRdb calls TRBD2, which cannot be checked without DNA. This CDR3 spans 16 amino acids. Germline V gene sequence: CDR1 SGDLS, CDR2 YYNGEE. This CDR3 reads CASSAPGLAPYNEQFF.

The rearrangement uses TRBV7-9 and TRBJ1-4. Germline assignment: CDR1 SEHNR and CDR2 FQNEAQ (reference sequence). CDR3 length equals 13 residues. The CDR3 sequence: CASSHPAGEKLFF.

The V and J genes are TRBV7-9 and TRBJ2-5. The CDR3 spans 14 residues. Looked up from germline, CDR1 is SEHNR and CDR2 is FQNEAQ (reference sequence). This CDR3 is CASSYTSDPETQYF. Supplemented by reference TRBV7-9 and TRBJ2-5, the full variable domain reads DTGVSQNPRHKITKRGQNVTFRCDPISEHNRLYWYRQTLGQGPEFLTYFQNEAQLEKSRLLSDRFSAERPKGSFSTLEIQRTEQGDSAMYLCASSYTSDPETQYFGPGTRLLVL.

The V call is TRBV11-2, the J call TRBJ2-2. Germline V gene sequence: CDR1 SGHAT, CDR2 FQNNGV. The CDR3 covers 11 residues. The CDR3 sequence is CAASSTGELFF.

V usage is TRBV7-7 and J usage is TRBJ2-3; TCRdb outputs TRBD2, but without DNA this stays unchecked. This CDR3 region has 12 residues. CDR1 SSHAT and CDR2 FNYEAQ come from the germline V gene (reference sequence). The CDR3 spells CASSPLEGDEYF.